The rows below give T cell receptor beta chains drawn from one sample of a study of T-cell reconstitution after alpha-beta-depleted transplantation in children. One entry per CDR3 protein, called by TCRdb with MiXCR from the PCR reads. Seen here are approximately 230,000 distinct CDR3 sequences, roughly 26% observed once, and the top ten hold 2% to 3%. The sample in question was PBMCs, obtained before TCRalphabeta/CD19-depleted stem cell transplant. The receptors were sampled from a girl aged 2 to 10 with Fanconi anemia, due to receive a stem cell transplant. The CDR3 runs from the conserved cysteine through the conserved F or W. The D gene is left open where the match is weak. Clone size is stated in some rows and not others, as once, few, many or a class when expanded.

TRBJ2-7	TRBV29-1	NA	NA	CSVEGGEYEQYF	TGCAGCGTTGAAGGCGGGGAATACGAGCAGTACTTC
TRBJ1-6	TRBV12-3/TRBV12-4	TRBD1	many	CASSQGGYNSPLHF	TGTGCCAGCAGCCAGGGGGGGTATAATTCACCCCTCCACTTT
TRBJ2-5	TRBV4-2	TRBD2	many	CASSPGLAGDHETQYF	TGTGCCAGCAGCCCGGGACTAGCGGGAGATCACGAGACCCAGTACTTC
TRBJ2-3	TRBV4-2	TRBD2	NA	CASSQESSGREADTQYF	TGTGCCAGCAGCCAAGAGTCTAGCGGGAGGGAAGCAGATACGCAGTATTTT
TRBJ2-1	TRBV20-1	NA	once	CSARDRGNYNEQFF	TGCAGTGCTAGAGATCGGGGCAACTACAATGAGCAGTTCTTC
TRBJ2-6	TRBV25-1	NA	NA	CASSEPHGRIPGANVLTF	TGTGCCAGCAGTGAACCCCATGGACGGATTCCCGGGGCCAACGTCCTGACTTTC
TRBJ2-3	TRBV12-3/TRBV12-4	TRBD2	many	CASSLAGADTQYF	TGTGCCAGCAGTCTAGCGGGGGCAGATACGCAGTATTTT
TRBJ2-4	TRBV3-1	TRBD1	NA	CASSQVPGQTLPIAKNIQYF	TGTGCCAGCAGCCAAGTGCCGGGACAGACTCTACCAATAGCCAAAAACATTCAGTACTTC
TRBJ2-2	TRBV27	NA	NA	CASSLVQAWNTGELFF	TGTGCCAGCAGTTTAGTACAGGCTTGGAACACCGGGGAGCTGTTTTTT
TRBJ2-3	TRBV18	NA	NA	CASSTTLQGTDTQYF	TGTGCCAGCTCAACGACCCTCCAGGGCACAGATACGCAGTATTTT
TRBJ2-2	TRBV12-3/TRBV12-4	NA	many	CASSPRVIGELFF	TGTGCCAGCAGCCCCAGGGTTATCGGGGAGCTGTTTTTT